In this sample, the clone carrying this TCR beta chain turned up a few times. The CDR3 is made up of 15 amino acids. The ends lost 1 base at V and 2 bases at J; junction bases unmatched: 2. Germline V lookup: CDR1 SGHVS, CDR2 FQNEAQ. The Seattle site enrolled patients during active infection and followed them longitudinally. The data stem from a study of blood T cell repertoires in COVID-19. Study details: The analysed material was cDNA or gDNA that came from T cells, B-cell-depleted T cells, or PBMCs.

Original data processing: Reference gene primer amplification yielded estimated nucleated cell counts. TCRdb's table, derived via immunoSEQ multiplex PCR, lists solely in-frame clones and lacks some. Clone size and the V and J calls come from that table; the DNA yielded D and trimming. The sample contains 200,000 to 250,000 clones, less than 85% of which appear only once. Sequences were obtained from peripheral blood. This rearrangement joins TRBV7-8 to TRBJ1-5; 7 nucleotides align to TRBD1. The sequence was obtained from a woman aged 80 or older with COVID-19, enrolled during active disease. CDR3 loop: CASSLVGGGNQPQHF. DNA of the CDR3: TGTGCCAGCAGCTTAGTAGGGGGCGGCAATCAGCCCCAGCATTTT. The full variable domain, rest sourced from reference TRBV7-8 and TRBJ1-5, is GAGVSQSPRYKVAKRGQDVALRCDPISGHVSLFWYQQALGQGPEFLTYFQNEAQLDKSGLPSDRFFAERPEGSVSTLKIQRTQQEDSAVYLCASSLVGGGNQPQHFGDGTRLSIL.